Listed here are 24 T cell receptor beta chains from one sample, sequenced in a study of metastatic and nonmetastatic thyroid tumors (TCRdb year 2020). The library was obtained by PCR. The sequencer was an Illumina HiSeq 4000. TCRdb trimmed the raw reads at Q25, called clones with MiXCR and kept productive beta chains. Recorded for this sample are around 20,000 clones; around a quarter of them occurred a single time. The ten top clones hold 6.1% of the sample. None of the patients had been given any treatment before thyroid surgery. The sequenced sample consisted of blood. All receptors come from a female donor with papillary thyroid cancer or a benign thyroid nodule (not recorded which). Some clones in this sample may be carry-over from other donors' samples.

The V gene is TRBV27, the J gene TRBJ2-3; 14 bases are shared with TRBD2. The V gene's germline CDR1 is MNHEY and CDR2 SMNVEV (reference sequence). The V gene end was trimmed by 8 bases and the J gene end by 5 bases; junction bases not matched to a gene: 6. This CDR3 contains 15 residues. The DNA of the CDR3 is TGTGCCAGCCTGGGACTAGCGGGAGTTGGAGATACGCAGTATTTT. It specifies CASLGLAGVGDTQYF.

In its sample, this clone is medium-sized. The CDR3: CATSDGSPTYEQYF. Written as DNA, the CDR3 is TGTGCCACCAGTGACGGGAGTCCTACCTACGAGCAGTACTTC. The chain employs TRBV15 and TRBJ2-7; TRBD2 is a possible D gene (6 bases). The germline CDR1 and CDR2 sequences are LNHNV and YYDKDF (reference sequence). CDR3 length equals 14 residues. Trimming took off 6 bases at V and 2 bases at J, with 14 bases between the two ends.

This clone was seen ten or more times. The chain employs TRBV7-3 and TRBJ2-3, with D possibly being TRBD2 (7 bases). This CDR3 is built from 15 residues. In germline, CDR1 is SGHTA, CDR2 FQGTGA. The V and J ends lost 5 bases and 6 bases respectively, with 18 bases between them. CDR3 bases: TGTGCCAGCAGCCCGGGGGGCCGAGGGGGGGATACGCAGTATTTT. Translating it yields CASSPGGRGGDTQYF.

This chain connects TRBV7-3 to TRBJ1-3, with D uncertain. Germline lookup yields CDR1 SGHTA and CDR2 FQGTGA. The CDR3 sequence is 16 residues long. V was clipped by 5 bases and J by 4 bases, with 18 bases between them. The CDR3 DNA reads TGTGCCAGCAGCCCCTTGGGAGGCCCTTCAGGAAACACCATATATTTT. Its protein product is CASSPLGGPSGNTIYF.

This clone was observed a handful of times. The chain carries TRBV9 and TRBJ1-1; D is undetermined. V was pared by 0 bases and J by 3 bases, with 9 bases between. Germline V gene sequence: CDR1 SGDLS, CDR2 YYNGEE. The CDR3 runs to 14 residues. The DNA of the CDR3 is TGTGCCAGCAGCGTAGATTCTGGGGACACTGAAGCTTTCTTT. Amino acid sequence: CASSVDSGDTEAFF. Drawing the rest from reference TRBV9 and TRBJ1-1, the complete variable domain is DSGVTQTPKHLITATGQRVTLRCSPRSGDLSVYWYQQSLDQGLQFLIQYYNGEERAKGNILERFSAQQFPDLHSELNLSSLELGDSALYFCASSVDSGDTEAFFGQGTRLTVV.

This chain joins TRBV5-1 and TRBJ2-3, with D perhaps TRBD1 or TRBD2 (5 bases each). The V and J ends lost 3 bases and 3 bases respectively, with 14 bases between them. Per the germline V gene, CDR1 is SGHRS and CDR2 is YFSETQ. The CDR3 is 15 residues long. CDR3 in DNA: TGCGCCAGCAGCTCCGGGACCCAGAAGACAGATACGCAGTATTTT. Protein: CASSSGTQKTDTQYF.

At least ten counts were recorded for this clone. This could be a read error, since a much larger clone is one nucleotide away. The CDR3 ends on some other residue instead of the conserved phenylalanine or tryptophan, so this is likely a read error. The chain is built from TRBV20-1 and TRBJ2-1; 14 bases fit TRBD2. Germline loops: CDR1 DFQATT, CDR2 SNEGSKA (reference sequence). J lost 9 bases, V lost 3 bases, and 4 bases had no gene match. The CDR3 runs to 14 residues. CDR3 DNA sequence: TGCAGTGCTAGGGGACTAGCGGGAGAAGTTGAGCAGTTCCTC. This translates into CSARGLAGEVEQFL.

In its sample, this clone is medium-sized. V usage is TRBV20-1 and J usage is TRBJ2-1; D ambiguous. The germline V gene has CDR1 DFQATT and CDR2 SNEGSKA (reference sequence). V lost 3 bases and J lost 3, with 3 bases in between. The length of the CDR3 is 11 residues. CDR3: CSASGYNEQFF. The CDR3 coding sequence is TGCAGTGCTAGTGGCTACAATGAGCAGTTCTTC.

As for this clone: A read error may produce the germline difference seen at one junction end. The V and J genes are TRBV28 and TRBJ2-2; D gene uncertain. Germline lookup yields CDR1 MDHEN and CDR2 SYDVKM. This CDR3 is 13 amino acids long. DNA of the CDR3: TGTGTCAGCAGTACAGCGAACACCGGGGAGCTGTTTTTT. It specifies CVSSTANTGELFF.

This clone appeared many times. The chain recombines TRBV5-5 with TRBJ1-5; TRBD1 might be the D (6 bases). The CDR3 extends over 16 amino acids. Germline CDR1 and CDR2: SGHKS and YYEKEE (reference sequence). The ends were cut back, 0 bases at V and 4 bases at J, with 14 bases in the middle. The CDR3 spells CASSLAPSGANQPQHF. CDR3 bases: TGTGCCAGCAGCTTGGCGCCTTCAGGGGCTAATCAGCCCCAGCATTTT.

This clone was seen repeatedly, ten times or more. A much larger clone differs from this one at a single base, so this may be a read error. The CDR3 DNA is TGTGCCAGCAGCCGGGACAGGGGGCCTGAAGCTTTCTTT. Its protein product is CASSRDRGPEAFF. The V gene is TRBV3-1, the J gene TRBJ1-1, with 12 bases aligning to TRBD1. This CDR3 is built from 13 residues. Germline V CDR1 and CDR2: LGHDT, YNNKEL (reference sequence). The V gene end was trimmed by 4 bases and the J gene end by 6 bases; junction bases not matched to a gene: 0.

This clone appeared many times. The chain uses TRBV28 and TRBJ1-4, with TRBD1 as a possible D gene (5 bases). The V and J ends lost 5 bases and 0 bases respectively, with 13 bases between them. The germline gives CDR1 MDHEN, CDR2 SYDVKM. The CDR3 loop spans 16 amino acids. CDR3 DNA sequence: TGTGCCAGCAGTGGGGGTGGTGCCGCAACTAATGAAAAACTGTTTTTT. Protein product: CASSGGGAATNEKLFF. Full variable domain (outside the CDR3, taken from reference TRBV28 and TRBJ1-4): DVKVTQSSRYLVKRTGEKVFLECVQDMDHENMFWYRQDPGLGLRLIYFSYDVKMKEKGDIPEGYSVSREKKERFSLILESASTNQTSMYLCASSGGGAATNEKLFFGSGTQLSVL.

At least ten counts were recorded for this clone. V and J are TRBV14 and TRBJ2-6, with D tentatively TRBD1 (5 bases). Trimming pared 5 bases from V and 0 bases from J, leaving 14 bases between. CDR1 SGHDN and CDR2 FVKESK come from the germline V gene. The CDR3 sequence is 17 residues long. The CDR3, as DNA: TGTGCCAGCAGCTCTATGTCACAGGACTCTGGGGCCAACGTCCTGACTTTC. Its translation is CASSSMSQDSGANVLTF.

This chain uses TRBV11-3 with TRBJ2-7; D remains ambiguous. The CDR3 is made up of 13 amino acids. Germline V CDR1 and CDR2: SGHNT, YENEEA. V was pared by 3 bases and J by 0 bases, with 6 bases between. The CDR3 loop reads CASSFGSSYEQYF. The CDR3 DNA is TGTGCCAGCAGCTTCGGTAGCTCCTACGAGCAGTACTTC.

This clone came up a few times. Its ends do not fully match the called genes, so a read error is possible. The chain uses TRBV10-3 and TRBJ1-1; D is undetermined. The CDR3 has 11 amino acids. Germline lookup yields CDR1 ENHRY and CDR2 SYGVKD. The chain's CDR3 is CAIMSGTKAFF. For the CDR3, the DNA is TGTGCCATCATGAGTGGCACTAAAGCTTTCTTT.

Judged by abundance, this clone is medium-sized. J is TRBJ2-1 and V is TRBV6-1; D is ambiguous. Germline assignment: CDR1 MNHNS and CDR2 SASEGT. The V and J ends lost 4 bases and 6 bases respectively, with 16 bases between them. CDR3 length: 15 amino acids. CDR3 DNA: TGTGCCAGCAGTGCAATGCGGTCCTTCTTCAATGAGCAGTTCTTC. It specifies CASSAMRSFFNEQFF.

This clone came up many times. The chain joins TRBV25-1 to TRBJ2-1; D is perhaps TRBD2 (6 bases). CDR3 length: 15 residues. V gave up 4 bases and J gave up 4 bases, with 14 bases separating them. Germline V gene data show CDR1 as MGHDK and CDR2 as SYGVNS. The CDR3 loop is CASSGRGRGYNEQFF. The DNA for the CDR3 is TGTGCCAGCAGTGGGAGGGGTAGGGGATACAATGAGCAGTTCTTC.

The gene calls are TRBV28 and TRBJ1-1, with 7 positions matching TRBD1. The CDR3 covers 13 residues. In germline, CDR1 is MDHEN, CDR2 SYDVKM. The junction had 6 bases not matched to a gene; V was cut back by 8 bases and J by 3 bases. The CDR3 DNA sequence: TGTGCCAGCTTTTCGGGACAGTACACTGAAGCTTTCTTT. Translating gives CASFSGQYTEAFF.

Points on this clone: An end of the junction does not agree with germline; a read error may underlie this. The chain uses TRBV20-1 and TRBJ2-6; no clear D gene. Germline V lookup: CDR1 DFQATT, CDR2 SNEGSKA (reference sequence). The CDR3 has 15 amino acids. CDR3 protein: CRARVQKTAANVLTF. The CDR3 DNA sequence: TGCCGTGCTAGAGTCCAGAAGACTGCGGCCAACGTCCTGACTTTC.

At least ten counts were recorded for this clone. The CDR3 nucleotides are TGTGCCAGCAGCCCGACAGGGTGGGGCACTGAAGCTTTCTTT. This sequence encodes CASSPTGWGTEAFF. The gene calls are TRBV5-6 and TRBJ1-1, with 7 bases that match TRBD1. This CDR3 region has 14 residues. Germline V gene sequence: CDR1 SGHDT, CDR2 YYEEEE. Germline trimming cut 4 bases from V and 4 bases from J; bases unmatched to any gene: 7.

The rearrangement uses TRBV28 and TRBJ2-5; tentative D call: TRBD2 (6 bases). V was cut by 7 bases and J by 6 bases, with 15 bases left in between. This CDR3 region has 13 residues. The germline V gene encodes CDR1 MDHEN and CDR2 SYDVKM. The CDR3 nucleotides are TGTGCCAGCAATATACGGGGGAGTAAGACCCAGTACTTC. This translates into CASNIRGSKTQYF.

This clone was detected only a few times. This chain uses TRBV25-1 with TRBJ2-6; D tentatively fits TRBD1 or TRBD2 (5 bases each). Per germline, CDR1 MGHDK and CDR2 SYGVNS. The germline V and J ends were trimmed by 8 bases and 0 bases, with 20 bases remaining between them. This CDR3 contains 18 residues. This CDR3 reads CASRGEKTADSGANVLTF. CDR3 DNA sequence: TGTGCCAGCCGGGGTGAAAAGACAGCGGACTCTGGGGCCAACGTCCTGACTTTC.

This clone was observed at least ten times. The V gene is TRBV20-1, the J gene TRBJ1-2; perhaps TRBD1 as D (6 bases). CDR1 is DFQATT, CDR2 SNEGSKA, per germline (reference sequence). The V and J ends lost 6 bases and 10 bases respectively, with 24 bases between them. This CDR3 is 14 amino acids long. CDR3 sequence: CSAEGGVRGLVYTF. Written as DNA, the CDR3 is TGCAGTGCGGAGGGAGGTGTCCGGGGGCTAGTCTACACCTTC.

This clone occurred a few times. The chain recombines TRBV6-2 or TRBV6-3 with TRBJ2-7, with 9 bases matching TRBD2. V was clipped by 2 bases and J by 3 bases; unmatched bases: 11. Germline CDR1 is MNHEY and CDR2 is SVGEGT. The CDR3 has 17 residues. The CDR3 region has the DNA TGTGCCAGCAGTTACCCCCCTAGTAGCGGGGGACTCTACGAGCAGTACTTC. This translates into CASSYPPSSGGLYEQYF.